This section outlines one T cell receptor (beta chain) sequence together with its context. This sample was included in a study of identical twins. From germline, CDR1 is SQVTM and CDR2 ANQGSEA. Deletions cut 1 base from V and 4 bases from J, with 10 bases between. The CDR3 runs 13 residues. Via MiXCR, TCRdb re-called the 5' RACE reads, giving one row per CDR3 protein. The sample includes about 240,000 distinct CDR3 sequences, roughly 10% seen only once; the top ten take over 8%. The sample taken for sequencing was memory T cells sorted from blood. This TCR was sampled from a man aged 45-60 years in good health. The chain is built from TRBV29-1 and TRBJ2-5; perhaps TRBD1 as D (5 bases). CDR3: CSVEAGRGETQYF. The CDR3 DNA is TGCAGCGTTGAAGCAGGGCGAGGAGAGACCCAGTACTTC.